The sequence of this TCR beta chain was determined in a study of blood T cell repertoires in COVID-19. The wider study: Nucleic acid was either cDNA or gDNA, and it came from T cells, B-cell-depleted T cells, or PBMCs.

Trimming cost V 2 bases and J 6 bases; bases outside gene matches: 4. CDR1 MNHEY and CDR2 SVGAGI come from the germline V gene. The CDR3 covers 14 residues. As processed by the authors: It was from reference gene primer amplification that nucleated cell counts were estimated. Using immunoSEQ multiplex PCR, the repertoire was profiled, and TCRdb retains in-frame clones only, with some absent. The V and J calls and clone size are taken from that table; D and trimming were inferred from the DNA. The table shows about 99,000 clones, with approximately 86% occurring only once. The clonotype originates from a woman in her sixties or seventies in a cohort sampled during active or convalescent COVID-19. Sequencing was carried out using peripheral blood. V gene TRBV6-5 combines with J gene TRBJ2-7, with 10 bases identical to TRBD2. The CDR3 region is CASSYLAGVAEQYF. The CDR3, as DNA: TGTGCCAGCAGTTACCTAGCGGGAGTAGCCGAGCAGTACTTC.